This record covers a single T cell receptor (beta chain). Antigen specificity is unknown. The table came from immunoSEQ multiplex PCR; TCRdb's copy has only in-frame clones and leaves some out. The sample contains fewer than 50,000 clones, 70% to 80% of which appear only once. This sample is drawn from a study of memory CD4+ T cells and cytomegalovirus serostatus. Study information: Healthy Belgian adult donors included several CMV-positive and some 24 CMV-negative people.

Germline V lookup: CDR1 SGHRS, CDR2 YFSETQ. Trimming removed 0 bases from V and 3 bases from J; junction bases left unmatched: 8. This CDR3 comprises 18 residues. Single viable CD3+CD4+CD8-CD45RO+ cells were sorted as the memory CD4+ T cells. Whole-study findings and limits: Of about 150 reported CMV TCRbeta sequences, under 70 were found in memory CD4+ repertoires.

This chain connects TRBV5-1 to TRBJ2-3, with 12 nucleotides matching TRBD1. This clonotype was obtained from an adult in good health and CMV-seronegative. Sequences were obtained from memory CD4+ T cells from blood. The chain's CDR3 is CASSLGTGTGGKTDTQYF. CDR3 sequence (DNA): TGCGCCAGCAGCTTGGGAACCGGGACAGGGGGCAAGACAGATACGCAGTATTTT. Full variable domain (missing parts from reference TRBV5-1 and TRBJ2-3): KAGVTQTPRYLIKTRGQQVTLSCSPISGHRSVSWYQQTPGQGLQFLFEYFSETQRNKGNFPGRFSGRQFSNSRSEMNVSTLELGDSALYLCASSLGTGTGGKTDTQYFGPGTRLTVL.